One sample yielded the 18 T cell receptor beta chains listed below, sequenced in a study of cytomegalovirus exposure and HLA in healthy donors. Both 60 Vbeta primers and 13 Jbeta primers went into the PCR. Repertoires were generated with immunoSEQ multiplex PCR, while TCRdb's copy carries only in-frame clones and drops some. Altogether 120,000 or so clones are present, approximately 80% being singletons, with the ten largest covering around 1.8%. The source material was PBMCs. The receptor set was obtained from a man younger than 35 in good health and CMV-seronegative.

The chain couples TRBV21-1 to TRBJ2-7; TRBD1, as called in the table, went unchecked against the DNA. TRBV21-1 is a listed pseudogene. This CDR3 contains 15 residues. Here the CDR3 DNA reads TGTGCCAGCAGCCCCTACGCAGGGGAACTCTACGAGCAGTACTTC. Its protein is CASSPYAGELYEQYF.

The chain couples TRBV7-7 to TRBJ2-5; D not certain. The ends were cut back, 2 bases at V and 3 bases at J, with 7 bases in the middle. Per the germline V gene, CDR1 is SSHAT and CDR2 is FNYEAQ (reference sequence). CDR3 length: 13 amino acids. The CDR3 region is CASSLNQEETQYF. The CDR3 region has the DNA TGTGCCAGCAGCTTAAACCAGGAAGAGACCCAGTACTTC.

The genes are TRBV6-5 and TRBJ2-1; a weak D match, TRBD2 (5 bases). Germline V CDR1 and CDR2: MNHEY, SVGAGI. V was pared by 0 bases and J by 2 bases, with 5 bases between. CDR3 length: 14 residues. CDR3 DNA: TGTGCCAGCAGTTACTCGCGGGCCTACAATGAGCAGTTCTTC. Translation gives CASSYSRAYNEQFF.

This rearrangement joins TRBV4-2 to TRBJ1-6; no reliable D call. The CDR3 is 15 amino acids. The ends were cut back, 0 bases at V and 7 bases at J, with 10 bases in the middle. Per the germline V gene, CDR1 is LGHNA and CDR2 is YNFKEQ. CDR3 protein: CASSQDLVANSPLHF. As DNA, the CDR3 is TGTGCCAGCAGCCAAGATCTTGTAGCCAATTCACCCCTCCACTTT.

The CDR3 nucleotides read TGTGCCAGCTCACCACCTTCTGGGGGGAAGCACACTGAAGCTTTCTTT. As protein: CASSPPSGGKHTEAFF. The chain is built from TRBV18 and TRBJ1-1; tentatively, D is TRBD1 (5 bases). The CDR3 sequence is 16 residues long. V dropped 0 bases and J dropped 3 bases, with 14 bases sitting between them. Germline loops: CDR1 KGHSH, CDR2 LQKENI.

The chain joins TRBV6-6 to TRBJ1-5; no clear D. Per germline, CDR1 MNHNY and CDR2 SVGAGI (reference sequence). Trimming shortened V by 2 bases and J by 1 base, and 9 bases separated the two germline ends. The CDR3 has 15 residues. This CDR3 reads CASSYDGKSNQPQHF. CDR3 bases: TGTGCCAGCAGTTACGACGGGAAGAGCAATCAGCCCCAGCATTTT.

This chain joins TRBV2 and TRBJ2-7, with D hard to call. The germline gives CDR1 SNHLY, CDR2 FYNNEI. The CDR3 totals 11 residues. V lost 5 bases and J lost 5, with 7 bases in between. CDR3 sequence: CASSQANEQYF. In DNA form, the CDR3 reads TGTGCCAGCAGTCAGGCGAACGAGCAGTACTTC.

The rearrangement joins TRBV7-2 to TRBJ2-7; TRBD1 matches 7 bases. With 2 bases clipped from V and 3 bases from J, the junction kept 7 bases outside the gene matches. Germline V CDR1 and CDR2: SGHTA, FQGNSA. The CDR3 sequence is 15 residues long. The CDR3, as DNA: TGTGCCAGCAGCTTATGGACAGGAAAACACTACGAGCAGTACTTC. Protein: CASSLWTGKHYEQYF.

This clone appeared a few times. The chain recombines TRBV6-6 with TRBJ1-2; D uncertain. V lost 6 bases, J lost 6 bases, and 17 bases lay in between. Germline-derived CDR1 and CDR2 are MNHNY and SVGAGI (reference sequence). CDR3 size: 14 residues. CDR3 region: CASSTTQEYDGYTF. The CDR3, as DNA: TGTGCCAGCAGCACCACCCAGGAATATGATGGCTACACCTTC.

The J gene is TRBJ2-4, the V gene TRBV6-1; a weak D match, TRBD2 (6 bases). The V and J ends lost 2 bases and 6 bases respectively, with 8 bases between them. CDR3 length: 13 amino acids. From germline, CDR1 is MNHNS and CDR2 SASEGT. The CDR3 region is CASSESGGNIQYF. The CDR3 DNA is TGTGCCAGCAGTGAATCCGGGGGAAACATTCAGTACTTC.

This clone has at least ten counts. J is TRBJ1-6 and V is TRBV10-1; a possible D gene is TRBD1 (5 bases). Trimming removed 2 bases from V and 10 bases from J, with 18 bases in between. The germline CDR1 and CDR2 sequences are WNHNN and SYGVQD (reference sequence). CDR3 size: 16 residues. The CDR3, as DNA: TGCGCCAGCAGTGAGACGTATGCAGGGTGGGGATCACCCCTCCACTTT. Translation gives CASSETYAGWGSPLHF.

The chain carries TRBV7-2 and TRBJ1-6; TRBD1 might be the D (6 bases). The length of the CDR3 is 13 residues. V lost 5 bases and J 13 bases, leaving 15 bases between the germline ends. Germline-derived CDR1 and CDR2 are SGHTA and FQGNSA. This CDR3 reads CASSPPGGRPLHF. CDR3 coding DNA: TGTGCCAGCAGCCCCCCGGGGGGGCGGCCCCTCCACTTT.

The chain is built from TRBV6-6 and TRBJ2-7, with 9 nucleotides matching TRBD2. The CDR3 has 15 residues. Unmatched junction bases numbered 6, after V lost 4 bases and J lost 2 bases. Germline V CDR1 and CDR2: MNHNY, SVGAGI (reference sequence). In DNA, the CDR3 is TGTGCCAGCAGTTCCGGACTAGCGATAACCTACGAGCAGTACTTC. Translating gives CASSSGLAITYEQYF.

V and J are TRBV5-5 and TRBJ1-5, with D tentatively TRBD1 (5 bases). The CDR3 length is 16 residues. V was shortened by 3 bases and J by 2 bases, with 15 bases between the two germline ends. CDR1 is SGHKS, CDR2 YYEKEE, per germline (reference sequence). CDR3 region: CASSSRTGMGNQPQHF. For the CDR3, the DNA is TGTGCCAGCAGCTCCCGAACAGGTATGGGCAATCAGCCCCAGCATTTT.

The CDR3 DNA reads TGTGCCAGCAGCCCCGTAGCGGGGGTAAACACCGGGGAGCTGTTTTTT. It encodes CASSPVAGVNTGELFF. The V gene is TRBV7-9, the J gene TRBJ2-2; 9 nucleotides match TRBD2. V lost 5 bases and J lost 2; bases outside the gene matches: 6. Germline V CDR1 and CDR2: SEHNR, FQNEAQ (reference sequence). The CDR3 loop spans 16 amino acids.

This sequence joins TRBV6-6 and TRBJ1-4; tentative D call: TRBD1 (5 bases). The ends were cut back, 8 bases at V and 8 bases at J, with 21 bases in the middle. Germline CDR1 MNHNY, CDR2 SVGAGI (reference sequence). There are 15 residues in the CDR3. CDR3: CASFALGGVVEKLFF. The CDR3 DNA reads TGTGCCAGCTTCGCGCTGGGGGGGGTTGTCGAAAAACTGTTTTTT.

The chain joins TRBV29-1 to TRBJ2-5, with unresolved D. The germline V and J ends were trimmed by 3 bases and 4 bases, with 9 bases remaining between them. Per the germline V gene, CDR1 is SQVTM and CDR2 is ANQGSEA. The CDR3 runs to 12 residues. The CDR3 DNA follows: TGCAGCGTTGATCGAACGGGAGAGACCCAGTACTTC. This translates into CSVDRTGETQYF.

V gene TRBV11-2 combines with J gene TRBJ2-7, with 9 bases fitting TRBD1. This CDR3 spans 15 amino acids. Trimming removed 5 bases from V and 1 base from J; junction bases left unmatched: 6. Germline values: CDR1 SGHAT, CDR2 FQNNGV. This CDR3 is CASSHWTGVSYEQYF. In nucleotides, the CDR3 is TGTGCCAGCAGCCACTGGACAGGGGTGTCCTACGAGCAGTACTTC.